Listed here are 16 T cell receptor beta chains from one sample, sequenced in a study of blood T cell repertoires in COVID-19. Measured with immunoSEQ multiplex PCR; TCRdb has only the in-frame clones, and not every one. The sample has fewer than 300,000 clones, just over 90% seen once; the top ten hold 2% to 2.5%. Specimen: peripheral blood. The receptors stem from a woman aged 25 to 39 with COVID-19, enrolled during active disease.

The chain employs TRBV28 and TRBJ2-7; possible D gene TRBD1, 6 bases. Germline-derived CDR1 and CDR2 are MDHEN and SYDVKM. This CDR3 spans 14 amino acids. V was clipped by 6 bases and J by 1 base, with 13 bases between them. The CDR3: CASSRPDRSYEQYF. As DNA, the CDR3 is TGTGCCAGCAGCAGGCCCGACAGGTCCTACGAGCAGTACTTC.

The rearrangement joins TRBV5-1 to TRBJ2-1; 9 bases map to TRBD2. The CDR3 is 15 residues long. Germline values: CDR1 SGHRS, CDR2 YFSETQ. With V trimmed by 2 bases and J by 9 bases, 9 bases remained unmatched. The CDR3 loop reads CASSFFKEREAEQFF. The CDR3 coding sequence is TGCGCCAGCAGCTTTTTTAAGGAGCGGGAGGCTGAGCAGTTCTTC.

In DNA form, the CDR3 reads TGCGCCAGCAGCTTGGCCGAGGGGGAAGAGACCCAGTACTTC. It specifies CASSLAEGEETQYF. The rearrangement links TRBV5-1 to TRBJ2-5; possibly TRBD1 for D (6 bases). The V gene's germline CDR1 is SGHRS and CDR2 YFSETQ. Trimming shortened V by 0 bases and J by 3 bases, and 9 bases separated the two germline ends. The CDR3 extends over 14 amino acids.

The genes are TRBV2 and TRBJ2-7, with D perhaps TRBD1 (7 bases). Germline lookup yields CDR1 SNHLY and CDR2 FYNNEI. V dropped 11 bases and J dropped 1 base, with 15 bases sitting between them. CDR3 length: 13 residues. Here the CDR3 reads CAGGTVRSYEQYF. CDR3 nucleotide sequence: TGTGCCGGAGGGACAGTTAGATCCTACGAGCAGTACTTC. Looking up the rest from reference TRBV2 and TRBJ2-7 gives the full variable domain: EPEVTQTPSHQVTQMGQEVILRCVPISNHLYFYWYRQILGQKVEFLVSFYNNEISEKSEIFDDQFSVERPDGSNFTLKIRSTKLEDSAMYFCAGGTVRSYEQYFGPGTRLTVT.

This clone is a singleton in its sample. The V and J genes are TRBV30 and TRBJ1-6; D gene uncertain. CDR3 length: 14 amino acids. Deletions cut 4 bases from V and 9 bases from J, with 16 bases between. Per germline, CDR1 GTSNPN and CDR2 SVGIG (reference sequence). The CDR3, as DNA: TGTGCCTGGAACTCCGCGGGAGGCGGTTCACCCCTCCACTTT. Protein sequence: CAWNSAGGGSPLHF. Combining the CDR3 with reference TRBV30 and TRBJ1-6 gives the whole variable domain SQTIHQWPATLVQPVGSPLSLECTVEGTSNPNLYWYRQAAGRGLQLLFYSVGIGQISSEVPQNLSASRPQDRQFILSSKKLLLSDSGFYLCAWNSAGGGSPLHFGNGTRLTVT.

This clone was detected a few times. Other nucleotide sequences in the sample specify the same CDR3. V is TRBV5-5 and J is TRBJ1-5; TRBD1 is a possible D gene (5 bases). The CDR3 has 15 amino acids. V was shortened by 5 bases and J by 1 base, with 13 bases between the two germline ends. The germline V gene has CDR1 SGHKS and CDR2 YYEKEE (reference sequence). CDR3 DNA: TGTGCCAGCAGTCCCCGCGGGGACAGCAATCAGCCCCAGCATTTT. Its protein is CASSPRGDSNQPQHF.

The CDR3 here is CASSFIQATSGNTIYF. CDR3 in DNA: TGTGCCAGCAGCTTCATACAGGCAACCTCTGGAAACACCATATATTTT. The chain couples TRBV5-6 to TRBJ1-3, with D possibly being TRBD1 (5 bases). Germline CDR1 SGHDT, CDR2 YYEEEE. There are 16 residues in the CDR3. V lost 2 bases and J lost 0, with 12 bases in between.

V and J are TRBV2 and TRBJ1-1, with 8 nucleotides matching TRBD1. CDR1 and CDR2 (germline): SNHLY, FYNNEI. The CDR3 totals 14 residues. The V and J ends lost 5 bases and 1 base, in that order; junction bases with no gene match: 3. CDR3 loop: CASSRQGRNTEAFF. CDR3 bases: TGTGCCAGCAGTCGACAGGGGAGGAACACTGAAGCTTTCTTT.

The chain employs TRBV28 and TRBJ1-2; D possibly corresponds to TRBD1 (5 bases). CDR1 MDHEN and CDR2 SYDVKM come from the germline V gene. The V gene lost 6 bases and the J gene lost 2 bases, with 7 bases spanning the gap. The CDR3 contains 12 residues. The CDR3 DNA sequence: TGTGCCAGCAGGGGGCTGAACTATGGCTACACCTTC. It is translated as CASRGLNYGYTF.

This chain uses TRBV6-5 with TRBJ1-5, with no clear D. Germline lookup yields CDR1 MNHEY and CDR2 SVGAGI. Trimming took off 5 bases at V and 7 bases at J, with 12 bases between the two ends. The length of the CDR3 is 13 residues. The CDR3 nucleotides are TGTGCCAGCAGTCCAGAAAATAAACAGCCCCAGCATTTT. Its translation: CASSPENKQPQHF.

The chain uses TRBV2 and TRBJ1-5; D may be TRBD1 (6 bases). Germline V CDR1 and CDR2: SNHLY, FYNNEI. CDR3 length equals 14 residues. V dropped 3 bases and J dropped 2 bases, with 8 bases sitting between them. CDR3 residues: CASSDRQGNQPQHF. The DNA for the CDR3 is TGTGCCAGCAGTGACCGACAGGGCAATCAGCCCCAGCATTTT.

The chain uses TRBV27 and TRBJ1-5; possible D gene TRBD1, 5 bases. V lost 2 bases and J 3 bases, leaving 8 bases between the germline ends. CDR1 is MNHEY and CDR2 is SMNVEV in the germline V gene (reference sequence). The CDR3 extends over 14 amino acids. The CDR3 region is CASSLGGTNQPQHF. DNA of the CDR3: TGTGCCAGCAGTTTAGGCGGGACCAATCAGCCCCAGCATTTT.

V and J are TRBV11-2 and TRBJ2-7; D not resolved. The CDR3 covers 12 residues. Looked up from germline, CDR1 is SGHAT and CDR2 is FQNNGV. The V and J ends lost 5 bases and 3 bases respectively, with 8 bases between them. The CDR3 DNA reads TGTGCCAGCAGCCAGGTCCTCTACGAGCAGTACTTC. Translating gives CASSQVLYEQYF.

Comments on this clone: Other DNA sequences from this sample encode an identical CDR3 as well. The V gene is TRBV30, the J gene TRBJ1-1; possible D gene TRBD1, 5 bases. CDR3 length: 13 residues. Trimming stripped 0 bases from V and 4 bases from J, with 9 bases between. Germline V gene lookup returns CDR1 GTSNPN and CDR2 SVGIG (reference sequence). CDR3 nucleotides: TGTGCCTGGAGTGTAACCGGGGGCACTGAAGCTTTCTTT. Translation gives CAWSVTGGTEAFF.

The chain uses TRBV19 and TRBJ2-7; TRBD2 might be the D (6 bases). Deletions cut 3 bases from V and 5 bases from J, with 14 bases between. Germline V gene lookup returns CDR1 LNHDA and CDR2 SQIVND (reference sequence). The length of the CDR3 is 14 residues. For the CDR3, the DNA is TGTGCCAGTAGTATCGGGGCAGGGAGGAACGAGCAGTACTTC. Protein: CASSIGAGRNEQYF.

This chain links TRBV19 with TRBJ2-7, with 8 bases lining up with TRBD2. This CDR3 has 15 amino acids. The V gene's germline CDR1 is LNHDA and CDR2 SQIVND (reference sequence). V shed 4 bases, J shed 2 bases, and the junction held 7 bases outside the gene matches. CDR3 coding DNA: TGTGCCAGTAGTACCGGACTAGCAGGTACCTACGAGCAGTACTTC. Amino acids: CASSTGLAGTYEQYF. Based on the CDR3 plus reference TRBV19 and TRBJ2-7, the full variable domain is DGGITQSPKYLFRKEGQNVTLSCEQNLNHDAMYWYRQDPGQGLRLIYYSQIVNDFQKGDIAEGYSVSREKKESFPLTVTSAQKNPTAFYLCASSTGLAGTYEQYFGPGTRLTVT.